These 21 T cell receptor beta chains share one sample of origin, sequenced in a study of cytomegalovirus exposure and HLA in healthy donors. Here immunoSEQ multiplex PCR was the method, and the copy in TCRdb shows in-frame clones only, minus some. The sample has 150,000 to 200,000 clones; more than 75% are singletons. Sequenced sample: PBMCs. Every receptor here comes from a woman between 18 and 29 years old in good health and CMV-seronegative.

The chain employs TRBV12-5 and TRBJ2-3; TRBD1 aligns across 8 bases. The ends lost 1 base at V and 4 bases at J; junction bases unmatched: 4. This CDR3 region has 15 residues. Germline V gene sequence: CDR1 LGHNT, CDR2 FRNRAP. The CDR3 loop is CASGLGDRSADTQYF. Here the CDR3 DNA reads TGTGCTAGTGGTTTGGGGGACAGGTCCGCAGATACGCAGTATTTT.

The V gene is TRBV6-1, the J gene TRBJ1-2; unclear D gene. Germline V gives CDR1 MNHNS, CDR2 SASEGT. Trimming removed 2 bases from V and 3 bases from J, with 13 bases in between. This CDR3 comprises 15 residues. The DNA for the CDR3 is TGTGCCAGCAGTGAAACCGCAGGCCCCTACTATGGCTACACCTTC. Translation: CASSETAGPYYGYTF.

J is TRBJ2-7 and V is TRBV5-1; TRBD2 aligns across 10 bases. Losses at the gene ends were 1 base for V and 0 bases for J; bases not matched to a gene: 13. This CDR3 has 19 amino acids. Germline CDR1 SGHRS, CDR2 YFSETQ. For the CDR3, the DNA is TGCGCCAGCAGCTTGTCGTGGCCTAGCGGGAGTGGGAGCTCCTACGAGCAGTACTTC. Translating gives CASSLSWPSGSGSSYEQYF.

The V gene is TRBV7-8, the J gene TRBJ2-7, with D maybe TRBD2 (7 bases). V dropped 4 bases and J dropped 2 bases, with 15 bases sitting between them. This CDR3 spans 15 amino acids. Per the germline V gene, CDR1 is SGHVS and CDR2 is FQNEAQ. The DNA for the CDR3 is TGTGCCAGCAGCTCCCGGGGAGGGGGGGCCTACGAGCAGTACTTC. Translation gives CASSSRGGGAYEQYF.

The chain employs TRBV10-3 and TRBJ2-7; possible D gene TRBD1, 5 bases. CDR3 length equals 14 residues. With 3 bases removed from V and 1 base from J, the gap between germline ends came to 10 bases. Germline V gives CDR1 ENHRY, CDR2 SYGVKD. CDR3 sequence: CAISEQELSYEQYF. The CDR3 nucleotides read TGTGCCATCAGTGAACAGGAGTTGTCCTACGAGCAGTACTTC.

The chain uses TRBV6-1 and TRBJ2-4; D gene uncertain. This CDR3 contains 17 residues. Trimming took 3 bases from V and 0 from J, leaving 15 bases between them. Germline CDR1 reads MNHNS; CDR2 reads SASEGT. DNA for the CDR3: TGTGCCAGCAGTGAGAAAAGACATTCCAAAGCCAAAAACATTCAGTACTTC. Its protein product is CASSEKRHSKAKNIQYF.

The chain uses TRBV2 and TRBJ1-3; D is uncertain. V shed 7 bases and J shed 5 bases, with 9 bases lying between them. The germline V gene encodes CDR1 SNHLY and CDR2 FYNNEI. This CDR3 is 12 amino acids long. Here the CDR3 reads CASNLGRNTIYF. CDR3 DNA: TGTGCCAGCAACCTCGGGAGAAACACCATATATTTT.

This clone is a singleton in its sample. The chain carries TRBV29-1 and TRBJ1-2, with D tentatively TRBD1 (6 bases). This CDR3 comprises 11 residues. Germline lookup yields CDR1 SQVTM and CDR2 ANQGSEA. The V end was cut by 5 bases, the J end by 7 bases, with 11 bases between. The CDR3 DNA reads as TGCAGCGTTTCTACAGGGTTTGGCTACACCTTC. This gives the protein CSVSTGFGYTF. Together with reference TRBV29-1 and TRBJ1-2, the CDR3 gives the full variable domain: SAVISQKPSRDICQRGTSLTIQCQVDSQVTMMFWYRQQPGQSLTLIATANQGSEATYESGFVIDKFPISRPNLTFSTLTVSNMSPEDSSIYLCSVSTGFGYTFGSGTRLTVV.

V usage is TRBV6-4 and J usage is TRBJ1-5, with D unresolved. V was trimmed by 0 bases and J by 4 bases, leaving 7 bases between them. The CDR3 has 14 residues. Germline assignment: CDR1 MRHNA and CDR2 SNTAGT. The CDR3 coding sequence is TGTGCCAGCAGTGACTCGTTTACAAATCAGCCCCAGCATTTT. It is translated as CASSDSFTNQPQHF.

This chain joins TRBV5-4 and TRBJ2-7; maybe TRBD2 (6 bases). This CDR3 is built from 15 residues. V was cut by 4 bases and J by 6 bases, with 20 bases left in between. The germline V gene has CDR1 SGHNT and CDR2 YYREEE (reference sequence). The CDR3, as DNA: TGTGCCAGCAGCCCATCGGGACTTCTAGGTGGCGAGCAGTACTTC. As protein: CASSPSGLLGGEQYF. The full variable domain, completed using reference TRBV5-4 and TRBJ2-7, is ETGVTQSPTHLIKTRGQQVTLRCSSQSGHNTVSWYQQALGQGPQFIFQYYREEENGRGNFPPRFSGLQFPNYSSELNVNALELDDSALYLCASSPSGLLGGEQYFGPGTRLTVT.

In this sample, this clone turned up a few times. The rearrangement uses TRBV5-4 and TRBJ1-5; no definite D call. V lost 5 bases to trimming and J lost 0 bases, with 9 bases between them. Per germline, CDR1 SGHNT and CDR2 YYREEE (reference sequence). There are 14 residues in the CDR3. The CDR3 coding sequence is TGTGCCAGCAGTCAACAGAATAGCAATCAGCCCCAGCATTTT. Its translation is CASSQQNSNQPQHF.

V is TRBV4-1 and J is TRBJ1-5, with D perhaps TRBD1 (5 bases). The CDR3 spans 14 residues. V dropped 4 bases and J dropped 3 bases, with 10 bases sitting between them. Germline V gene data show CDR1 as MGHRA and CDR2 as YSYEKL. Written as DNA, the CDR3 is TGCGCCAGCAGCCTGGGGGGAAACAATCAGCCCCAGCATTTT. The encoded protein is CASSLGGNNQPQHF.

V and J are TRBV6-1 and TRBJ2-7; D remains unclear. The germline gives CDR1 MNHNS, CDR2 SASEGT. This CDR3 region has 14 residues. Trimming shortened V by 4 bases and J by 4 bases, and 14 bases separated the two germline ends. This CDR3 reads CASSGRTDPYEQYF. The CDR3 DNA follows: TGTGCCAGCAGTGGGAGAACTGATCCTTACGAGCAGTACTTC.

The rearrangement joins TRBV27 to TRBJ1-1, with a tentative D call TRBD1 (5 bases). Germline V lookup: CDR1 MNHEY, CDR2 SMNVEV (reference sequence). CDR3 size: 14 residues. Trimming pared 1 base from V and 2 bases from J, leaving 8 bases between. The CDR3 bases are TGTGCCAGCAGTTTATATCAGGGTAACACTGAAGCTTTCTTT. Amino acid sequence: CASSLYQGNTEAFF.

This chain uses TRBV4-1 with TRBJ1-1; a weak D match, TRBD1 (6 bases). V gave up 6 bases and J gave up 7 bases, with 18 bases separating them. Germline loops: CDR1 MGHRA, CDR2 YSYEKL. The CDR3 extends over 14 amino acids. CDR3 loop: CASRHRVGNLEAFF. CDR3 in DNA: TGCGCCAGCAGACACAGGGTCGGAAACCTTGAAGCTTTCTTT.

The V and J genes are TRBV6-1 and TRBJ1-4, with 10 bases fitting TRBD1. V lost 4 bases, J lost 6 bases, and 5 bases stayed unmatched. The CDR3 loop spans 15 amino acids. Germline V gene sequence: CDR1 MNHNS, CDR2 SASEGT. The CDR3 nucleotides are TGTGCCAGCAGTGGGGAGACAGGGGGCGATGAAAAACTGTTTTTT. Its translation: CASSGETGGDEKLFF.

The chain is built from TRBV6-5 and TRBJ1-1; maybe TRBD1 (6 bases). The germline V and J ends were trimmed by 5 bases and 1 base, with 8 bases remaining between them. Germline V gene sequence: CDR1 MNHEY, CDR2 SVGAGI. This CDR3 comprises 13 residues. CDR3 in DNA: TGTGCCAGCAGTGAGGGACAGAACACTGAAGCTTTCTTT. Encoded protein: CASSEGQNTEAFF.

V is TRBV5-8 and J is TRBJ2-7, with a tentative D call TRBD1 (6 bases). The length of the CDR3 is 15 residues. Trimming left V 0 bases short and J 4 bases short, with 14 bases between. The V gene's germline CDR1 is SGHTS and CDR2 YDEGEE. The CDR3 spells CASSLGGQGRYEQYF. CDR3 sequence (DNA): TGTGCCAGCAGCTTGGGGGGGCAGGGCCGGTACGAGCAGTACTTC.

The J gene is TRBJ2-7, the V gene TRBV14, with 9 bases that match TRBD2. The CDR3 has 13 residues. Germline loops: CDR1 SGHDN, CDR2 FVKESK. V lost 3 bases and J lost 12; bases outside the gene matches: 9. Here the CDR3 reads CASSQGDSGRRYF. For the CDR3, the DNA is TGTGCCAGCAGCCAGGGAGATAGCGGGAGAAGGTACTTC. The entire variable domain, with the rest obtained from reference TRBV14 and TRBJ2-7, is as follows: EAGVTQFPSHSVIEKGQTVTLRCDPISGHDNLYWYRRVMGKEIKFLLHFVKESKQDESGMPNNRFLAERTGGTYSTLKVQPAELEDSGVYFCASSQGDSGRRYFGPGTRLTVT.

The chain recombines TRBV29-1 with TRBJ2-7; D is uncertain. The CDR3 consists of 13 residues. The ends were cut back, 4 bases at V and 0 bases at J, with 10 bases in the middle. The germline V gene encodes CDR1 SQVTM and CDR2 ANQGSEA. The CDR3 loop reads CSVVGQTSYEQYF. The CDR3 bases are TGCAGCGTTGTTGGGCAGACCTCCTACGAGCAGTACTTC.

This clone has just one count. The rearrangement links TRBV6-1 to TRBJ1-1; D is perhaps TRBD1 (6 bases). The CDR3 has 14 residues. Germline CDR1 MNHNS, CDR2 SASEGT. With 1 base removed from V and 6 bases from J, the gap between germline ends came to 12 bases. Here the CDR3 DNA reads TGTGCCAGCAGTGAAGATTGGACAGAGGCTGAAGCTTTCTTT. Its protein is CASSEDWTEAEAFF.